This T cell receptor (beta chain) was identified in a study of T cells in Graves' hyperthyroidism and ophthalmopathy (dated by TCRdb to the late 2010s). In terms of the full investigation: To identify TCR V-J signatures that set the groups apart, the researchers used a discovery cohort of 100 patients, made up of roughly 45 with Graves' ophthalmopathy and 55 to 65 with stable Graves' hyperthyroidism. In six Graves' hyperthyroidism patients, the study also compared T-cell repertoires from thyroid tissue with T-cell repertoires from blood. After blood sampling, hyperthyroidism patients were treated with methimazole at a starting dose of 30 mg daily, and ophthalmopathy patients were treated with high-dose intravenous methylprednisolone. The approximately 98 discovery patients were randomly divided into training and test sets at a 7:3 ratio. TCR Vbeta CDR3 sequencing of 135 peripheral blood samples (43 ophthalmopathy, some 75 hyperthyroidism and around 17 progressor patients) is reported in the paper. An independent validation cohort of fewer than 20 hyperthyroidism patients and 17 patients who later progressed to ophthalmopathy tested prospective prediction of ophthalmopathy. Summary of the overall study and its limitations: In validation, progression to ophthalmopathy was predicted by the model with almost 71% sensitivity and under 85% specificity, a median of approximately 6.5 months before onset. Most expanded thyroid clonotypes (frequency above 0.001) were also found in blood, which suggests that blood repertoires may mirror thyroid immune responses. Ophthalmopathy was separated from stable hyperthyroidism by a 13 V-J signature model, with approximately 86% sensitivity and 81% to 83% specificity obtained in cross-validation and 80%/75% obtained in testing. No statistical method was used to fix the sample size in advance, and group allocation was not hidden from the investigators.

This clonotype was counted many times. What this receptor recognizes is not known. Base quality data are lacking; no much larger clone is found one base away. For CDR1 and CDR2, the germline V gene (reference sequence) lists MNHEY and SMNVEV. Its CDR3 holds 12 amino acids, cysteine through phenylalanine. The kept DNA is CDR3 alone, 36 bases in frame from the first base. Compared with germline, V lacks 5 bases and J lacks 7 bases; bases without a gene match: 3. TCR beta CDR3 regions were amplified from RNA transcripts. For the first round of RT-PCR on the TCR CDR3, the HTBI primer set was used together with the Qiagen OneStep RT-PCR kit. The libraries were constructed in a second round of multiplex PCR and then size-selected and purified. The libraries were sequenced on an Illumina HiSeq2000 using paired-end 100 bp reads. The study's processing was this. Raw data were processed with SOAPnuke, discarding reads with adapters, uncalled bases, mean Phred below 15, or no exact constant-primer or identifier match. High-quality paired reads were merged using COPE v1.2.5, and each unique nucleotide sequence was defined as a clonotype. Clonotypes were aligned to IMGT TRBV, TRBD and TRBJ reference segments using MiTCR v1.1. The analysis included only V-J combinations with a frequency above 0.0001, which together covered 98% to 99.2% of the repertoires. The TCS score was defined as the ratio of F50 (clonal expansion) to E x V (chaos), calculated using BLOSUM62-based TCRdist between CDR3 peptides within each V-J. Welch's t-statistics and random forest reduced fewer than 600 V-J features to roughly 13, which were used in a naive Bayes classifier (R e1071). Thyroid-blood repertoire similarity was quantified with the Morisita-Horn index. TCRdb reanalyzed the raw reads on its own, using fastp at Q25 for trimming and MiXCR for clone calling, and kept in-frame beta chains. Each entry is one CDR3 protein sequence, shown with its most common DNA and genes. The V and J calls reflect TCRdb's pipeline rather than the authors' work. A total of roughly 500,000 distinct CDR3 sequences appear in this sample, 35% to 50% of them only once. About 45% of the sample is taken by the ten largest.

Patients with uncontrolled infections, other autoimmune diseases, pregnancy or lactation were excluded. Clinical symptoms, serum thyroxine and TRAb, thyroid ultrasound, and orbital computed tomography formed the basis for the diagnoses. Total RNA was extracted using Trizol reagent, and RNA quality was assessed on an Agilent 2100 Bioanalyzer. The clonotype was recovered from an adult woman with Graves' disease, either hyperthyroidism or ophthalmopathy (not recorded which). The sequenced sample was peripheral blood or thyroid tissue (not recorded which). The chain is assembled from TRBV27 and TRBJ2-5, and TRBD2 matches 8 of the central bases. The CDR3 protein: CASSPRGGTQYF. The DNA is TGTGCCAGCAGTCCCCGGGGGGGGACCCAGTACTTC.